One and the same sample provided the 3 T cell receptor beta chains below, sequenced in a study of cytomegalovirus exposure and HLA in healthy donors. PCR used 60 Vbeta primers and 13 Jbeta primers. Sequencing used immunoSEQ multiplex PCR; TCRdb keeps in-frame clones, though not all of them. Of tens of thousands of clones listed, 75% to 90% are singletons. Input material: PBMCs. Every receptor here comes from a woman in her thirties in good health and CMV-seropositive.

This clone was seen only a few times. The chain combines TRBV10-3 with TRBJ2-2, with 14 bases identical to TRBD2. The CDR3 extends over 19 amino acids. The junction had 19 bases not matched to a gene; V was cut back by 10 bases and J by 6 bases. Germline V CDR1 and CDR2: ENHRY, SYGVKD. This chain's CDR3 is CATLIGLGLAGASSGELFF. For the CDR3, the DNA is TGTGCCACTCTGATAGGACTGGGACTAGCGGGAGCATCGTCCGGGGAGCTGTTTTTT.

The CDR3 loop reads CASSVDWGGARGYTF. The CDR3 bases are TGTGCCAGCAGCGTAGATTGGGGGGGAGCGCGCGGCTACACCTTC. The chain has TRBV9 and TRBJ1-2; D is possibly TRBD1 (5 bases). From germline, CDR1 is SGDLS and CDR2 YYNGEE. V was shortened by 0 bases and J by 8 bases, with 17 bases between the two germline ends. CDR3 length: 15 residues.

The chain joins TRBV27 to TRBJ2-1; 10 bases are a match to TRBD1. Germline CDR1 is MNHEY and CDR2 is SMNVEV (reference sequence). V shed 1 base, J shed 4 bases, and the junction held 1 base outside the gene matches. The length of the CDR3 is 15 residues. CDR3 protein: CASSLWGQGYNEQFF. CDR3 DNA sequence: TGTGCCAGCAGTTTATGGGGACAGGGGTACAATGAGCAGTTCTTC.